Listed below are T cell receptor beta chains from one sample, sequenced in a study of PD-1 blockade in classical Hodgkin lymphoma. Profiling relied on immunoSEQ multiplex PCR, and the TCRdb table lists in-frame clones only, not all of them. This table has tens of thousands of clones, around four fifths appearing once. The sequences come from peripheral blood mononuclear cells (PBMCs), collected before the fourth cycle of nivolumab. These receptor sequences come from a human donor with classical Hodgkin lymphoma. Both conserved end residues are part of each CDR3. The order of the fields is V gene, D gene, J gene, clone size, CDR3 DNA, CDR3 protein. The D gene is left open where the match is weak. Where a row states a size, it is once, few, many or the class of an expanded clone; other rows omit it.

TRBV7-2,.,TRBJ2-1,.,TGTGCCAGCACCACGTCGGGAGATGAGCAGTTCTTC,CASTTSGDEQFF
TRBV4-1,TRBD1,TRBJ2-7,.,TGCGCCAGCAGCCTCGGACAGGGGAACTACGAGCAGTACTTC,CASSLGQGNYEQYF
TRBV5-1,TRBD1,TRBJ2-7,.,TGCGCCAGCAGCCCCACAGGGGAGCACTACGAGCAGTACTTC,CASSPTGEHYEQYF
TRBV7-9,TRBD2,TRBJ2-5,.,TGTGCCAGCAGCCCCGGGACTAGAGGCGAGACCCAGTACTTC,CASSPGTRGETQYF
TRBV7-9,.,TRBJ2-4,.,TGTGCCAGCAGCTTAGCTGGCCCTGACATTCAGTACTTC,CASSLAGPDIQYF
TRBV4-3,TRBD1,TRBJ1-5,.,TGCGCCAGCAGCCAAGATGGACAGGGAGGTCAGCCCCAGCATTTT,CASSQDGQGGQPQHF
TRBV30,.,TRBJ2-7,few,TGTGCCTGGAGTAAACAGGGCTCCGAGCAGTACTTC,CAWSKQGSEQYF
TRBV29-1,TRBD2,TRBJ2-3,.,TGCAGCGTTGGTGCCAAACTAGCGGCCTCTAGCACAGATACGCAGTATTTT,CSVGAKLAASSTDTQYF
TRBV19,.,TRBJ1-1,.,TGTGCCAGTAGTACCGAACAGGGTCGGGGGAACACTGAAGCTTTCTTT,CASSTEQGRGNTEAFF
TRBV7-2,.,TRBJ1-2,few,TGTGCCAGCAGCTCTGGACAGAACTATGGCTACACCTTC,CASSSGQNYGYTF
TRBV18,.,TRBJ1-1,few,TGTGCCAGCTCACCTTCCAAGAACACTGAAGCTTTCTTT,CASSPSKNTEAFF
TRBV7-2,.,TRBJ2-7,.,TGTGCCAGCAGCCGAAATAGCTGGATCGAGCAGTACTTC,CASSRNSWIEQYF
TRBV7-9,TRBD2,TRBJ2-1,.,TGTGCCAGCAGCCCCCGGGGGGGCCGGGCGGGGATAAGTGTTGTGCAGTTCTTC,CASSPRGGRAGISVVQFF
TRBV6-6,.,TRBJ1-2,.,TGTGCCAGCAGTTACGGCAGGGGAGACTATGGCTACACCTTC,CASSYGRGDYGYTF
TRBV28,.,TRBJ2-5,once,TGTGCCAGCAGTCACCGAGAGACCCAGTACTTC,CASSHRETQYF
TRBV29-1,TRBD2,TRBJ2-3,few,TGCAGTACATCCCCGGGGGGGAGCACAGATACGCAGTATTTT,CSTSPGGSTDTQYF
TRBV27,.,TRBJ1-5,.,TGTGCCAGCAGTTTGGTCAGTAATCAGCCCCAGCATTTT,CASSLVSNQPQHF
TRBV11-3,.,TRBJ1-5,.,TGTGCCAGCAGCTTACAGGGAACGGATCAGCCCCAGCATTTT,CASSLQGTDQPQHF
TRBV6-6,.,TRBJ2-7,.,TGTGCCAGCAGTTACTCGACAGGTTACGAGCAGTACTTC,CASSYSTGYEQYF
TRBV11-3,TRBD1,TRBJ2-7,.,TGTGCCAGCAGCTTTGGAACAGGGGGAATCTACGAGCAGTACTTC,CASSFGTGGIYEQYF
TRBV5-1,TRBD1,TRBJ1-1,.,TGCGCCAGCAGCTTGCAATACCAGGGGGCGCCGAACACTGAAGCTTTCTTT,CASSLQYQGAPNTEAFF
TRBV5-1,TRBD1,TRBJ2-5,.,TGCGCCAGCAGCTTTGGTGGACAGGGAAAAGAGCAGTACTTC,CASSFGGQGKEQYF
TRBV4-1,.,TRBJ1-2,.,TGCGCCACCTCGGAGGGGGACTATGGCTACACCTTC,CATSEGDYGYTF
TRBV19,TRBD1,TRBJ2-4,.,TGTGCCAGTAGTGGGCAGGGGGCGGAGAACATTCAGTACTTC,CASSGQGAENIQYF
TRBV18,TRBD1,TRBJ1-3,few,TGTGCCAGCTCAACTCAACAGGGGAGCTCTGGAAACACCATATATTTT,CASSTQQGSSGNTIYF
TRBV2,TRBD2,TRBJ2-3,.,TGTGCCAGCGAGGGACTAGCGGGAATTACTAGCACAGATACGCAGTATTTT,CASEGLAGITSTDTQYF
TRBV5-4,.,TRBJ1-1,once,TGTGCCAGCAGCTTGCCAGGGCGCTGGGCCACTGAAGCTTTCTTT,CASSLPGRWATEAFF
TRBV11-2,.,TRBJ1-1,once,TGTGCCAGCAGCTTACTAACAGCGTTGATGAACACTGAAGCTTTCTTT,CASSLLTALMNTEAFF
TRBV4-3,.,TRBJ2-7,.,TGCGCCAGCAGCCGGGAGAACAGGGCGGGTGAGCAGTACTTC,CASSRENRAGEQYF
TRBV18,.,TRBJ1-1,.,TGTGCCAGCTCACCAGGGGCCAGGGGTGCTGAAGCTTTCTTT,CASSPGARGAEAFF
TRBV6-1,TRBD2,TRBJ2-5,.,TGTGCCAGTAAACTAGCGGGGGAAGAGACCCAGTACTTC,CASKLAGEETQYF
TRBV7-9,.,TRBJ2-7,.,TGTGCCAGCAGCTTAGCACAGGGCCCATACGAGCAGTACTTC,CASSLAQGPYEQYF
TRBV6-1,TRBD1,TRBJ1-5,.,TGTGCCGCTCAGGGGGTTTGGGGGAATCAGCCCCAGCATTTT,CAAQGVWGNQPQHF
TRBV11-1,.,TRBJ1-3,.,TGTGCCAGCAGCTTCGATCCAGCTGGAAACACCATATATTTT,CASSFDPAGNTIYF
TRBV7-2,.,TRBJ1-2,.,TGTGCCAGCAGCCGACCTAATGAGGACTATGGCTACACCTTC,CASSRPNEDYGYTF
TRBV6-1,.,TRBJ1-4,.,TGTGCCAGCAGTGAAGGAGGGTCGGGCGGTGAAAAACTGTTTTTT,CASSEGGSGGEKLFF
TRBV29-1,.,TRBJ2-1,.,TGCAGCGCTGGAGGCCCCTACAATGAGCAGTTCTTC,CSAGGPYNEQFF
TRBV29-1,.,TRBJ1-2,.,TGCAGCGTTGAACCGGACAAACTAAACTATGGCTACACCTTC,CSVEPDKLNYGYTF
TRBV11-2,.,TRBJ2-2,.,TGTGCCAGCAGCTTGATGGGCGGTCGGACCGGGGAGCTGTTTTTT,CASSLMGGRTGELFF
TRBV7-2,.,TRBJ1-4,.,TGTGCCAGCAGCAACCGGGACGGTAATGAAAAACTGTTTTTT,CASSNRDGNEKLFF
TRBV19,TRBD2,TRBJ2-2,.,TGTGCCAGTAGTACGGTAGCGGGGGCGTTCGGCGGGGAGCTGTTTTTT,CASSTVAGAFGGELFF
TRBV7-6,TRBD1,TRBJ1-6,.,TGTGCCAGCAGCTTAGCGTCAGATAGACAGGGGGGATCCTATAATTCACCCCTCCACTTT,CASSLASDRQGGSYNSPLHF
TRBV27,.,TRBJ1-5,.,TGTGCCAGCAGTTTAGTAGGGGACCAGCCCCAGCATTTT,CASSLVGDQPQHF
TRBV5-5,.,TRBJ2-7,.,TGTGCCAGCAGCTTGGTGTCAGGGGAGGGCGAGCAGTACTTC,CASSLVSGEGEQYF
TRBV30,.,TRBJ1-2,.,TGTGCCTGGATCCAGAGTAACTATGGCTACACCTTC,CAWIQSNYGYTF
TRBV5-6,TRBD2,TRBJ2-2,.,TGTGCCAGCAGCTGGTTGACGGGGGGAGCCACCGGGGAGCTGTTTTTT,CASSWLTGGATGELFF
TRBV19,.,TRBJ1-1,.,TGTGCCAGTAGTTTCGAGGATGTACAGGAAGCTTTCTTT,CASSFEDVQEAFF
TRBV6-5,TRBD2,TRBJ2-1,.,TGTGCCAGCAGCACGACTAGCGGGAGAAACAATGAGCAGTTCTTC,CASSTTSGRNNEQFF
TRBV19,TRBD2,TRBJ2-7,.,TGTGCCAGTAGTATAGGGGCCGGGGGGACTCGGGACGAGCAGTACTTC,CASSIGAGGTRDEQYF
TRBV6-5,.,TRBJ1-2,.,TGTGCCAGCTCCAGGGGCGGGGAGGATGGCTACACCTTC,CASSRGGEDGYTF
TRBV30,.,TRBJ1-2,.,TGTGCCTGGCTCGGACTGACCTATGGCTACACCTTC,CAWLGLTYGYTF
TRBV7-8,TRBD1,TRBJ1-2,.,TGTGCCAGCAGCTTAGTGGGACAGGGATATGGCTACACCTTC,CASSLVGQGYGYTF
TRBV7-2,.,TRBJ2-3,.,TGTGCCAGCAGCTTGCCTACTCAGGGTTTTGGTCTGTATTTT,CASSLPTQGFGLYF